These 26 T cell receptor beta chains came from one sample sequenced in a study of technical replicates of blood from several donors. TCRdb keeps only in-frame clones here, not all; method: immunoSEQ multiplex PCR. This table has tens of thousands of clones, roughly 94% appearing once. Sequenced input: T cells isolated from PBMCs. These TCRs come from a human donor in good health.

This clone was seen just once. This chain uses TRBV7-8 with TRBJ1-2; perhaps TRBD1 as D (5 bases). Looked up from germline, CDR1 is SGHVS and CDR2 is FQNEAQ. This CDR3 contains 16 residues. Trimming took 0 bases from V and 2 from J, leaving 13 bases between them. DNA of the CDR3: TGTGCCAGCAGCTTAGCGCCCGACAGATTAAACTATGGCTACACCTTC. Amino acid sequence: CASSLAPDRLNYGYTF.

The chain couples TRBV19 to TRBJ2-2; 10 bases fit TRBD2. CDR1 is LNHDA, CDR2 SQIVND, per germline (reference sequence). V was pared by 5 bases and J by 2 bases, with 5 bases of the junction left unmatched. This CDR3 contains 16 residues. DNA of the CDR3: TGTGCCAGTAGTTTTGGGACTAGCGTCAACACCGGGGAGCTGTTTTTT. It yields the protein CASSFGTSVNTGELFF.

The CDR3 sequence: CASSLGQNTGELFF. The CDR3 nucleotides read TGTGCCAGCAGCCTTGGACAGAACACCGGGGAGCTGTTTTTT. The V and J genes are TRBV7-7 and TRBJ2-2, with D possibly being TRBD1 (5 bases). This CDR3 has 14 amino acids. With 5 bases removed from V and 1 base from J, the gap between germline ends came to 8 bases. Germline CDR1 is SSHAT and CDR2 is FNYEAQ (reference sequence). Based on the CDR3 plus reference TRBV7-7 and TRBJ2-2, the full variable domain is GAGVSQSPRYKVTKRGQDVTLRCDPISSHATLYWYQQALGQGPEFLTYFNYEAQPDKSGLPSDRFSAERPEGSISTLTIQRTEQRDSAMYRCASSLGQNTGELFFGEGSRLTVL.

Here the CDR3 reads CASSIFSTGEAYEQFF. The CDR3 DNA follows: TGTGCCAGTAGTATTTTTTCTACGGGAGAAGCTTATGAGCAGTTCTTC. The chain recombines TRBV19 with TRBJ2-1, with D possibly being TRBD2 (6 bases). The CDR3 extends over 16 amino acids. Germline assignment: CDR1 LNHDA and CDR2 SQIVND (reference sequence). The germline V and J ends were trimmed by 3 bases and 8 bases, with 20 bases remaining between them.

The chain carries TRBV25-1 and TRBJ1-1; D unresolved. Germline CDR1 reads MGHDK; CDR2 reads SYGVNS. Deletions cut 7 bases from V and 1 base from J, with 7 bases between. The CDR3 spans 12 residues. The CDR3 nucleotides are TGTGCCAGCAAAAGCGGGAACACTGAAGCTTTCTTT. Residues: CASKSGNTEAFF.

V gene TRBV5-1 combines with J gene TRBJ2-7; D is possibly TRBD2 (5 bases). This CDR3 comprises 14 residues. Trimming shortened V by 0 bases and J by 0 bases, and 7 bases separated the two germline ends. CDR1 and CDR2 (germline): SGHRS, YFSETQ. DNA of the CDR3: TGCGCCAGCAGCTTGGTAGGGAGCTCCTACGAGCAGTACTTC. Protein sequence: CASSLVGSSYEQYF.

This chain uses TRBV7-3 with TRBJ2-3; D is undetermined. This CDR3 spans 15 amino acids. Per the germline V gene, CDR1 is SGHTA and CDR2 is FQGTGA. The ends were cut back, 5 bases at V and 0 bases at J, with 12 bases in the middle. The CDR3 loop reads CASSPSQLSTDTQYF. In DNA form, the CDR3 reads TGTGCCAGCAGCCCATCGCAGTTGAGCACAGATACGCAGTATTTT.

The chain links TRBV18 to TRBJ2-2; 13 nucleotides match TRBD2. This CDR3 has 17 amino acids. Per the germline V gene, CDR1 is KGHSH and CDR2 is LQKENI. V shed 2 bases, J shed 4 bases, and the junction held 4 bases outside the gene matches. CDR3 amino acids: CASSPWTSGSFTGELFF. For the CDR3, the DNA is TGTGCCAGCTCACCATGGACTAGCGGGAGCTTCACCGGGGAGCTGTTTTTT.

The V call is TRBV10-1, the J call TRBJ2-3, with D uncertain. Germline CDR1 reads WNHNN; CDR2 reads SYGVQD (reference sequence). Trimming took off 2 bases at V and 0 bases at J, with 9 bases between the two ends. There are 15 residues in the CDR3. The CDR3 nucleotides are TGCGCCAGCAGTGAGAGTGCAACTAGCACAGATACGCAGTATTTT. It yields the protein CASSESATSTDTQYF.

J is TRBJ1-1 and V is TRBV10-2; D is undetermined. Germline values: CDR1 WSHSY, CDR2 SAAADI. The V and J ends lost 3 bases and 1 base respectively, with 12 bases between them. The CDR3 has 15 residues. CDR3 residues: CASSESFAGNTEAFF. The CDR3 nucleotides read TGCGCCAGCAGTGAATCTTTCGCGGGGAACACTGAAGCTTTCTTT.

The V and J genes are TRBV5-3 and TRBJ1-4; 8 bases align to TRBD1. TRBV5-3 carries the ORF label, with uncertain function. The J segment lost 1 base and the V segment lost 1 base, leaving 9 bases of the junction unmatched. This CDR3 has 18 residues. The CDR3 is CARSLTAGGFETNEKLFF. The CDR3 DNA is TGTGCCAGAAGCTTGACGGCAGGGGGCTTTGAAACTAATGAAAAACTGTTTTTT.

CDR3 coding DNA: TGTGCCAGCAGCTTAGCACGGGGGGAGCTGTTTTTT. Translation: CASSLARGELFF. V usage is TRBV7-2 and J usage is TRBJ2-2; no firm D call. This CDR3 comprises 12 residues. Trimming took 0 bases from V and 8 from J, leaving 4 bases between them. Germline CDR1 and CDR2: SGHTA and FQGNSA.

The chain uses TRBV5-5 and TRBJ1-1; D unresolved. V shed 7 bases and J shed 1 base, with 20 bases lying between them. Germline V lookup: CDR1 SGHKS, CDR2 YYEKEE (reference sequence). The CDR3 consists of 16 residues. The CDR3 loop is CASRKPPEIRNTEAFF. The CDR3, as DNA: TGTGCCAGCCGAAAGCCCCCGGAGATCCGGAACACTGAAGCTTTCTTT.

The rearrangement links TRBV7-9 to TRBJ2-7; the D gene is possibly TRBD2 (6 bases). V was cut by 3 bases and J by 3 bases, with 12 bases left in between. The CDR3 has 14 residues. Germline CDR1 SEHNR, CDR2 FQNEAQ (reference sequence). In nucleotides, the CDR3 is TGTGCCAGCAGCTTGGGCGGGGCCATCTACGAGCAGTACTTC. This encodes CASSLGGAIYEQYF.

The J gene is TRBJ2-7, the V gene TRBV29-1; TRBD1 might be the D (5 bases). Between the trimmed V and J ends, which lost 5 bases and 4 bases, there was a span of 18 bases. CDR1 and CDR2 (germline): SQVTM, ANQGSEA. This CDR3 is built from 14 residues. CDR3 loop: CSVLLGQDLYEQYF. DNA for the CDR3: TGCAGCGTTTTGCTCGGACAAGACTTATACGAGCAGTACTTC.

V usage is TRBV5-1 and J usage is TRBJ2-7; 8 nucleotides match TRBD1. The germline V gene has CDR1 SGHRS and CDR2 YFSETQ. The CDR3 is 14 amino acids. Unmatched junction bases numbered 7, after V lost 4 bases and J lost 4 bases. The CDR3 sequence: CASSTRTGSYEQYF. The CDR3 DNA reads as TGCGCCAGCAGCACCCGGACAGGGAGTTACGAGCAGTACTTC.

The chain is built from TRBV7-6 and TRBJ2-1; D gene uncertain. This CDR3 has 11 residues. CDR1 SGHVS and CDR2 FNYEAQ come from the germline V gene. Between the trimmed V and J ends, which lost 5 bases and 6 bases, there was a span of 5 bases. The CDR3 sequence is CASSPVNEQFF. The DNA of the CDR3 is TGTGCCAGCAGCCCTGTCAATGAGCAGTTCTTC.

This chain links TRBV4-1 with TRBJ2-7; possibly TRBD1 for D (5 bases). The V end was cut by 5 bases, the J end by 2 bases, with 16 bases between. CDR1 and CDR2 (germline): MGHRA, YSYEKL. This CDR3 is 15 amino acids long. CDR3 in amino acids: CASSKGVPSAYEQYF. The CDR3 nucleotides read TGCGCCAGCAGCAAAGGGGTCCCAAGCGCCTACGAGCAGTACTTC.

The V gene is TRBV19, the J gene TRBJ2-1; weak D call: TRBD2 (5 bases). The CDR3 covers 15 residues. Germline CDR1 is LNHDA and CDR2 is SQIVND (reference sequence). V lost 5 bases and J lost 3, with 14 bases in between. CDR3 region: CASSPTGGYYNEQFF. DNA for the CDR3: TGTGCCAGTAGTCCAACCGGAGGTTACTACAATGAGCAGTTCTTC.

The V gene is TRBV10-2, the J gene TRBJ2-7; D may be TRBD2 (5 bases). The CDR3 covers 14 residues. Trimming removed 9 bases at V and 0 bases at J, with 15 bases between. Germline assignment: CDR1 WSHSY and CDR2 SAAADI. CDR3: CARWERRSSYEQYF. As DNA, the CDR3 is TGCGCCAGGTGGGAGAGACGGAGCTCCTACGAGCAGTACTTC.

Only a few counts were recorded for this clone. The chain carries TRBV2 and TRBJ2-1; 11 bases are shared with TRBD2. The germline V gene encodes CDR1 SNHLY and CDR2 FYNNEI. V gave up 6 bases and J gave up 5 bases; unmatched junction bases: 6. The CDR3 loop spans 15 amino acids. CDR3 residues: CASRPLAGGDNEQFF. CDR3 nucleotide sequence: TGTGCCAGCAGGCCCCTAGCGGGGGGAGACAATGAGCAGTTCTTC.

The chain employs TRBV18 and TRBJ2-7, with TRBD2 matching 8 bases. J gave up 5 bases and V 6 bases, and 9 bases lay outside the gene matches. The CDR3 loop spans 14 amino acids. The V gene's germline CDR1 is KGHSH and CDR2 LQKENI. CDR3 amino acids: CASSTSTGGDEQYF. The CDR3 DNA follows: TGTGCCAGCTCCACCAGCACGGGAGGGGACGAGCAGTACTTC.

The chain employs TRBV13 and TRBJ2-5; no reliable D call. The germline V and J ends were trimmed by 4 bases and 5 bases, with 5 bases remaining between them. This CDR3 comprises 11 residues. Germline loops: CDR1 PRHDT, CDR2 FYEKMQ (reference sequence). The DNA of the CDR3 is TGTGCCAGCAGCTCAGTGGAGACCCAGTACTTC. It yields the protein CASSSVETQYF.

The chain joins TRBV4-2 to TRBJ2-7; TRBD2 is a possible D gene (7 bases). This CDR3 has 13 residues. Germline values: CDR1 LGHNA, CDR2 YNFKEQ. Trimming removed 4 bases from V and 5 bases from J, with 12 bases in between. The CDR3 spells CASSRGGANEQYF. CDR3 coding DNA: TGTGCCAGCAGCCGGGGGGGGGCCAACGAGCAGTACTTC.

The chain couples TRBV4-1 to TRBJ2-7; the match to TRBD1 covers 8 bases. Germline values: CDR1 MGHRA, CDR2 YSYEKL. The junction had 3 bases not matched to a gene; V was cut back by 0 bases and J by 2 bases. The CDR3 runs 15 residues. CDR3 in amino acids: CASSQDDRGPYEQYF. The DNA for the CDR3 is TGCGCCAGCAGCCAAGATGACAGGGGACCCTACGAGCAGTACTTC.

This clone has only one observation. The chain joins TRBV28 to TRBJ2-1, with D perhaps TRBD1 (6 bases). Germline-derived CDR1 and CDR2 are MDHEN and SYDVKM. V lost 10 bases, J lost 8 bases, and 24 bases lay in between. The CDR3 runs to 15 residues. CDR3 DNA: TGTGCCACCCAACCGGGCTCAGGGGCGGCCGATGAGCAGTTCTTC. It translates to CATQPGSGAADEQFF.